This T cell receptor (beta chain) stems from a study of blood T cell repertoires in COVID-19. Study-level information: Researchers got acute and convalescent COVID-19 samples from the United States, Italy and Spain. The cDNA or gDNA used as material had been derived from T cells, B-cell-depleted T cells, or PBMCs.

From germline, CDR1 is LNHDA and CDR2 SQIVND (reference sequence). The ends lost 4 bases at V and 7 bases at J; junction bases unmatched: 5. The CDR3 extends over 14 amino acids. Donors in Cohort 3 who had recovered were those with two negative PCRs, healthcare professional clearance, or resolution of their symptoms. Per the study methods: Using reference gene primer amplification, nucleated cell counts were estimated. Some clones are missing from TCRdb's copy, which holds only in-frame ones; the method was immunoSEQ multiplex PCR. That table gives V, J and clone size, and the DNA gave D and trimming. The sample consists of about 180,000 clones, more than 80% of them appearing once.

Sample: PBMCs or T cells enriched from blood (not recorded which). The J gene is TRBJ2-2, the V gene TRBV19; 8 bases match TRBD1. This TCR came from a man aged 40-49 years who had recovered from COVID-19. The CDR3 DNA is TGTGCCAGTAGTACCGGACAGGGTAGCGGGGAGCTGTTTTTT. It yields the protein CASSTGQGSGELFF.